Listed below are T cell receptor beta chains from one sample, sequenced in a study of T cells in localized non-small cell lung cancer. The repertoire was sequenced with immunoSEQ multiplex PCR; TCRdb's copy has only in-frame clones and lacks some. The sample holds under 70,000 clones, 86% seen once. Source: peripheral blood, taken before any cancer treatment. The receptors here all came from a woman aged 35 to 75 with stage I lung adenocarcinoma. The CDR3 runs from the conserved cysteine through the conserved F or W.

V gene	J gene	CDR3 protein
TRBV2	TRBJ2-1	CASRVAGGQGEQFF
TRBV7-9	TRBJ2-5	CASSLSPGHSQETQYF
TRBV14	TRBJ2-7	CASSQGGTGGPQYF
TRBV13	TRBJ1-1	CASSWLTQGGTEAFF
TRBV19	TRBJ1-1	CASSIPGTGDLNTEAFF
TRBV14	TRBJ2-3	CASSTRLAGGPDTQYF
TRBV11-3	TRBJ2-7	CASSDGTGVTYEQYF
TRBV15	TRBJ1-3	CATSRERTTRRGGNTIYF
TRBV30	TRBJ2-7	CAGTRANRTRSYEQYF
TRBV5-1	TRBJ2-7	CASSSDGTYEQYF